This TCR beta chain stems from a study of blood T cell repertoires in COVID-19. The overall study: Some COVID-19 samples were acute and others convalescent; all came from the United States, Italy and Spain. The analysed material was cDNA or gDNA that came from T cells, B-cell-depleted T cells, or PBMCs.

Deletions cut 5 bases from V and 1 base from J, with 11 bases between. Germline loops: CDR1 MDHEN, CDR2 SYDVKM. This CDR3 comprises 14 residues. Per the authors' pipeline: Amplification of reference gene primers was used by the study to estimate nucleated cell counts. Using immunoSEQ multiplex PCR, the repertoire was profiled, and TCRdb retains in-frame clones only, with some absent. The D gene and trimming were derived from the DNA, and the V and J assignments and clone size from that table. The repertoire consists of about 280,000 clones, with approximately 84% occurring once and the leading ten covering approximately 2.2%.

Sample: peripheral blood. The chain recombines TRBV28 with TRBJ1-1; tentative D call: TRBD1 (5 bases). The source of this sequence is a woman in her twenties or thirties who had recovered from COVID-19. The CDR3 sequence: CASSIMTANTEAFF. The CDR3 DNA reads TGTGCCAGCAGTATCATGACAGCGAACACTGAAGCTTTCTTT. The whole variable domain, filled in from reference TRBV28 and TRBJ1-1, reads DVKVTQSSRYLVKRTGEKVFLECVQDMDHENMFWYRQDPGLGLRLIYFSYDVKMKEKGDIPEGYSVSREKKERFSLILESASTNQTSMYLCASSIMTANTEAFFGQGTRLTVV.